This T cell receptor beta chain was retrieved from a study of control samples from healthy donors and cancer patients. V was pared by 6 bases and J by 8 bases, with 11 bases between. The CDR3 spans 13 residues. Libraries were prepared by immunoSEQ multiplex PCR; TCRdb keeps only in-frame clonotypes and omits some of them. The sample records 60,000 to 75,000 clones, approximately 89% being singletons. Sample: PBMCs. This TCR was sampled from a woman aged 45-59 years with head and neck cancer. The chain combines TRBV12-3 or TRBV12-4 with TRBJ1-6; a weak D match, TRBD1 (6 bases). The CDR3 sequence: CASSPNRDSPLHF. The CDR3, as DNA: TGTGCCAGCAGCCCTAACAGGGATTCACCCCTCCACTTT.